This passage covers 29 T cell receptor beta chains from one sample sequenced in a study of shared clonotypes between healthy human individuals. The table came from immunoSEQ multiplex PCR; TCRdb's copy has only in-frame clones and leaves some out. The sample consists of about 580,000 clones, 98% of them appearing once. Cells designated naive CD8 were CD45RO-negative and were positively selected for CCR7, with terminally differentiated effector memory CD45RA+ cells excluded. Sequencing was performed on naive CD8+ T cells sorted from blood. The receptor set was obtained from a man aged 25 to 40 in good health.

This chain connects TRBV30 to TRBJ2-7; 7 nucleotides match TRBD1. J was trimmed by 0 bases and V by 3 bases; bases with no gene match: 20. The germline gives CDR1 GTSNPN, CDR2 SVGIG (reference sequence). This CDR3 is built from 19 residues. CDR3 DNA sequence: TGTGCCTGGAGCTTACCGGACAGGACGCTTACCTCGAGCTCCTACGAGCAGTACTTC. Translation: CAWSLPDRTLTSSSYEQYF.

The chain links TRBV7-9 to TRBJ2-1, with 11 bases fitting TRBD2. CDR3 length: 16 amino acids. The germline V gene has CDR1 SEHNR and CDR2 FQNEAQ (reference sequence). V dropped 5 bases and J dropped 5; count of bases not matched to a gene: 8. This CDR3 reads CASSQLAGGPNNEQFF. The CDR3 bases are TGTGCCAGCAGCCAATTAGCGGGAGGGCCGAACAATGAGCAGTTCTTC.

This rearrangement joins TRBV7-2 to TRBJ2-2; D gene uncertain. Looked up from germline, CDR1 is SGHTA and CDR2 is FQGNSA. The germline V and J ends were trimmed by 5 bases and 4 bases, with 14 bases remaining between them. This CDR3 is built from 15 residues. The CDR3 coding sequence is TGTGCCAGCAGCGATCAATCAGCGCGCACCGGGGAGCTGTTTTTT. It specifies CASSDQSARTGELFF.

CDR3 sequence reads: CASIDTGRWNYGYTF. For the CDR3, the DNA is TGTGCCAGCATAGATACAGGGAGGTGGAACTATGGCTACACCTTC. The V call is TRBV2, the J call TRBJ1-2; TRBD1 might be the D (6 bases). The ends were cut back, 7 bases at V and 2 bases at J, with 17 bases in the middle. This CDR3 region has 15 residues. Per germline, CDR1 SNHLY and CDR2 FYNNEI.

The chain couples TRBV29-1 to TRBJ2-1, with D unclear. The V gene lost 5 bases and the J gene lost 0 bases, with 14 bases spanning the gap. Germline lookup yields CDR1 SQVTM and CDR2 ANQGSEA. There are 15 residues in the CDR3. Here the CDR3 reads CSVSPAESSYNEQFF. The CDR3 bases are TGCAGCGTTTCGCCAGCCGAGAGCTCCTACAATGAGCAGTTCTTC.

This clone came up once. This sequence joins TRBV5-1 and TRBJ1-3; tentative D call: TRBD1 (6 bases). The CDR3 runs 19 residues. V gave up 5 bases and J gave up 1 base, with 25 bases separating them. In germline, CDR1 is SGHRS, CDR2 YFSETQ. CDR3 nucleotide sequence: TGCGCCAGCAGACCTACAACGGGACACCTGGCTTCGTCTGGAAACACCATATATTTT. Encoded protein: CASRPTTGHLASSGNTIYF.

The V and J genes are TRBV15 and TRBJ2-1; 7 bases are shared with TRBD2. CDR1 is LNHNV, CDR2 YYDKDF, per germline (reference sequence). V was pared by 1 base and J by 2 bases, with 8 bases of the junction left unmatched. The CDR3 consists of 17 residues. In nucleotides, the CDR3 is TGTGCCACCAGCAGAGGCCCTAGTAGCGGGCCCTACAATGAGCAGTTCTTC. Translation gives CATSRGPSSGPYNEQFF.

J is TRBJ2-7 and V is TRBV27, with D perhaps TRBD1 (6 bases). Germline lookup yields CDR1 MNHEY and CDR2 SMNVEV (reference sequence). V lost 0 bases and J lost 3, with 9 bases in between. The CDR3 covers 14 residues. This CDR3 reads CASSLSGQYYEQYF. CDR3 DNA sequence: TGTGCCAGCAGTTTATCTGGACAGTACTACGAGCAGTACTTC.

The CDR3 region is CASSLSVGALDEQYF. The CDR3 DNA reads as TGCGCCAGCAGCTTGTCAGTTGGAGCCCTCGACGAGCAGTACTTC. J is TRBJ2-7 and V is TRBV5-1; D uncertain. The V gene's germline CDR1 is SGHRS and CDR2 YFSETQ. CDR3 size: 15 residues. V was pared by 1 base and J by 5 bases, with 16 bases between.

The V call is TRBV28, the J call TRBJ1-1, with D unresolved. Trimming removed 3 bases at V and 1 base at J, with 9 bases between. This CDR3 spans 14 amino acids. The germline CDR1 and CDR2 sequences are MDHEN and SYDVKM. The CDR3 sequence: CASSLQHPNTEAFF. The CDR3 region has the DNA TGTGCCAGCAGTTTGCAACACCCGAACACTGAAGCTTTCTTT.

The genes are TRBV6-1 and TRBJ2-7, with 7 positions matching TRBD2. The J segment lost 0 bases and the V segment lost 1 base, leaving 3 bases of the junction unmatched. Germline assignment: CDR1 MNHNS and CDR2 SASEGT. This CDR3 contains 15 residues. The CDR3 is CASSEERGSSYEQYF. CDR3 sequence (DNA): TGTGCCAGCAGTGAAGAGCGGGGAAGCTCCTACGAGCAGTACTTC.

The CDR3 loop is CASRLDSNYFTYGYTF. The CDR3 DNA reads TGCGCCAGCAGGCTGGACAGTAACTACTTCACCTATGGCTACACCTTC. The chain is built from TRBV5-1 and TRBJ1-2, with D possibly TRBD1 on 6 matching bases. Per the germline V gene, CDR1 is SGHRS and CDR2 is YFSETQ. CDR3 length equals 16 residues. The V end lost 5 bases, the J end lost 4 bases, and 21 bases lay between the germline ends.

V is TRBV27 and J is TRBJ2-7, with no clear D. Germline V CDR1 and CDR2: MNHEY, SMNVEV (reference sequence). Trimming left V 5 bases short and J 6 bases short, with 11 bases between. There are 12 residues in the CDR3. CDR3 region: CASSLLMGEQYF. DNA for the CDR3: TGTGCCAGCAGTCTTCTCATGGGCGAGCAGTACTTC.

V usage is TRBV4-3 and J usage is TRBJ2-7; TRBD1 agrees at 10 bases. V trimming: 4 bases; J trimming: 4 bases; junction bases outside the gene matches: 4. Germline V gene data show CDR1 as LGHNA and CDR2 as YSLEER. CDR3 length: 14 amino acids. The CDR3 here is CASSPGTGEYEQYF. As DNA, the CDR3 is TGCGCCAGCAGCCCCGGGACAGGGGAGTACGAGCAGTACTTC.

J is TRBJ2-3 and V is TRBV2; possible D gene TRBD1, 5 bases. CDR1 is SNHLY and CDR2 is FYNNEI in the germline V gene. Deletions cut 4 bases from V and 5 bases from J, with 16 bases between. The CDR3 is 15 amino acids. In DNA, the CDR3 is TGTGCCAGCAGTGCCAGGGTCCTGAGTGGAGATACGCAGTATTTT. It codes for CASSARVLSGDTQYF.

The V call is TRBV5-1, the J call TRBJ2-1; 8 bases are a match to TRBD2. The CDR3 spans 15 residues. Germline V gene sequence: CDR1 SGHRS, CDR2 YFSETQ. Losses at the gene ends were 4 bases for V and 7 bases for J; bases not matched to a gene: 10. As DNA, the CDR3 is TGCGCCAGCAGCCCCACTAGCGGAGGAGGGAATGAGCAGTTCTTC. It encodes CASSPTSGGGNEQFF.

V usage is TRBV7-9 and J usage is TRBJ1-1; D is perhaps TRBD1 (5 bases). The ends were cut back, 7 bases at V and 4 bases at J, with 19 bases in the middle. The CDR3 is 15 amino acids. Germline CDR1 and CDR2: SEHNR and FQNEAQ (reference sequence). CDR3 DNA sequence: TGTGCCAGCACCACCGTGGGGACGGGGGGCACTGAAGCTTTCTTT. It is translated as CASTTVGTGGTEAFF.

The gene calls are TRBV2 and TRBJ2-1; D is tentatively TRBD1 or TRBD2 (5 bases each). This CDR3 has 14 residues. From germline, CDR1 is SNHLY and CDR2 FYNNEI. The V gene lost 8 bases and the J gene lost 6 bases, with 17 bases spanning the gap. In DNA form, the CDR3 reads TGTGCCAGCCCACCGGGACCACCCCCCAATGAGCAGTTCTTC. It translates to CASPPGPPPNEQFF.

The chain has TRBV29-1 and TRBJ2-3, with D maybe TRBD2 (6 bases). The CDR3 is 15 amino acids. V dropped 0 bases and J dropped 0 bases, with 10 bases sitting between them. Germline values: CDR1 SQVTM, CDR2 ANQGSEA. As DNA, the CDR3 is TGCAGCGTTGAAGATACGCGGGACAGCACAGATACGCAGTATTTT. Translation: CSVEDTRDSTDTQYF.

CDR3 residues: CASSPGPGLKNIQYF. The CDR3 nucleotides are TGTGCCAGCAGCCCAGGTCCAGGATTAAAAAACATTCAGTACTTC. This rearrangement joins TRBV13 to TRBJ2-4; D remains ambiguous. The CDR3 sequence is 15 residues long. Germline V gene data show CDR1 as PRHDT and CDR2 as FYEKMQ (reference sequence). V was trimmed by 5 bases and J by 4 bases, leaving 15 bases between them.

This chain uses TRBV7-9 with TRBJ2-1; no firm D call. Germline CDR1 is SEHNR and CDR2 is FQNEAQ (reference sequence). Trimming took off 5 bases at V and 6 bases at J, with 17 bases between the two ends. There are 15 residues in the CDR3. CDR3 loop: CASSPIRLSGNEQFF. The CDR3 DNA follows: TGTGCCAGCAGCCCGATCCGGTTGAGTGGCAATGAGCAGTTCTTC.

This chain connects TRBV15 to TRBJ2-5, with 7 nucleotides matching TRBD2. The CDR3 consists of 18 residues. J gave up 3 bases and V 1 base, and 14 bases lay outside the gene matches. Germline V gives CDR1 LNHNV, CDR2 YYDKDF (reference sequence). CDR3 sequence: CATSRVIVRVRGEETQYF. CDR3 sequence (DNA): TGTGCCACCAGCAGAGTAATAGTACGGGTACGGGGGGAAGAGACCCAGTACTTC.

CDR3 sequence: CASSLGARGVYNEQFF. DNA of the CDR3: TGTGCCAGCAGCTTAGGTGCGCGAGGGGTGTACAATGAGCAGTTCTTC. V and J are TRBV7-8 and TRBJ2-1; either TRBD1 or TRBD2 may fit D (5 bases each). CDR1 and CDR2 from the germline V gene are SGHVS and FQNEAQ. Trimming pared 1 base from V and 4 bases from J, leaving 14 bases between. The length of the CDR3 is 16 residues. Together with reference TRBV7-8 and TRBJ2-1, the CDR3 gives the full variable domain: GAGVSQSPRYKVAKRGQDVALRCDPISGHVSLFWYQQALGQGPEFLTYFQNEAQLDKSGLPSDRFFAERPEGSVSTLKIQRTQQEDSAVYLCASSLGARGVYNEQFFGPGTRLTVL.

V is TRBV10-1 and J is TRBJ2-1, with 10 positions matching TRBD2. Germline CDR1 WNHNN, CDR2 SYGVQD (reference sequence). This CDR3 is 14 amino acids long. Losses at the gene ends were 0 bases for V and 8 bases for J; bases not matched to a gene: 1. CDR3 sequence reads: CASSESGTSDEQFF. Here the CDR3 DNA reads TGCGCCAGCAGTGAGTCCGGGACTAGCGATGAGCAGTTCTTC.

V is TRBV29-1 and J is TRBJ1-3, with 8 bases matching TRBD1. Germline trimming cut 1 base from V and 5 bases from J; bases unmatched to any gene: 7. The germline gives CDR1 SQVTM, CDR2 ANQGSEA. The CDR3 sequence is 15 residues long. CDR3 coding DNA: TGCAGCGTTGAAGGGGATGGACAGGGTCGAAACACCATATATTTT. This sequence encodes CSVEGDGQGRNTIYF.

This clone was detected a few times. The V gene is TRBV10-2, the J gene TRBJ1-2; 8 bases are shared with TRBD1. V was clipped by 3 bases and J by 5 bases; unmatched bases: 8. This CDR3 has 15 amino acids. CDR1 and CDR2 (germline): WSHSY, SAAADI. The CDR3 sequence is CASSEFQGAWYGYTF. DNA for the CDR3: TGCGCCAGCAGTGAATTCCAGGGGGCATGGTATGGCTACACCTTC.

This CDR3 is CASSSGGGRALNTEAFF. The CDR3 DNA reads TGCGCCAGCAGCTCTGGGGGTGGCCGAGCCCTAAACACTGAAGCTTTCTTT. The rearrangement joins TRBV5-1 to TRBJ1-1; maybe TRBD1 (5 bases). CDR3 length: 17 amino acids. Germline V gene lookup returns CDR1 SGHRS and CDR2 YFSETQ. Trimming left V 3 bases short and J 2 bases short, with 20 bases between.

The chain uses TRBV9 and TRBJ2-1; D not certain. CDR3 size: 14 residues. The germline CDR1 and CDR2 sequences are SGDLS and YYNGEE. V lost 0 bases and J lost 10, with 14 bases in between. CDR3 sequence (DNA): TGTGCCAGCAGCGTAGATGCAGGAAGGACCGAGCAGTTCTTC. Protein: CASSVDAGRTEQFF. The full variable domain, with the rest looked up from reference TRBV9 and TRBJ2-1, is DSGVTQTPKHLITATGQRVTLRCSPRSGDLSVYWYQQSLDQGLQFLIQYYNGEERAKGNILERFSAQQFPDLHSELNLSSLELGDSALYFCASSVDAGRTEQFFGPGTRLTVL.

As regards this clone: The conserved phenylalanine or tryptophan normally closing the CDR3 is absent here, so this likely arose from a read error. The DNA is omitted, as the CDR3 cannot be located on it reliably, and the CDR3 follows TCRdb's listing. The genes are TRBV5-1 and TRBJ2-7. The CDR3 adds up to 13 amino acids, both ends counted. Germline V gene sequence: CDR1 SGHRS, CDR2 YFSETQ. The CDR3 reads CASRLWTENREIP.